The next 4 T cell receptor beta chains were all read from a single sample in a study of T cells expressing NK-cell markers. TCRdb processed the 5' RACE reads again and assigns one entry to each CDR3 protein, with no DNA. Across about 550,000 distinct CDR3 sequences, the top ten clones capture approximately 3.6% of the sample. The material sequenced was blood T cells: a sorted CD56 or NKG2C T cell subset, CD4+ or CD8+ T cells, or bulk PBMC T cells (not recorded which). The receptor source for this set is a man between 18 and 35 years old in good health.

This CDR3 is CASSLAGQGYQPQHF. This sequence joins TRBV5-6 and TRBJ1-5; TCRdb indicates TRBD1, and absent DNA this call remains unverified. Germline V gene sequence: CDR1 SGHDT, CDR2 YYEEEE. This CDR3 is 15 amino acids long.

The chain combines TRBV11-2 with TRBJ1-3. CDR3 length equals 15 residues. Germline CDR1 and CDR2: SGHAT and FQNNGV. CDR3 in amino acids: CASRRAGVSGNTIYF. The full variable domain, in which reference TRBV11-2 and TRBJ1-3 provide the parts outside the CDR3, is EAGVAQSPRYKIIEKRQSVAFWCNPISGHATLYWYQQILGQGPKLLIQFQNNGVVDDSQLPKDRFSAERLKGVDSTLKIQPAKLEDSAVYLCASRRAGVSGNTIYFGEGSWLTVV.

The chain employs TRBV12-3 or TRBV12-4 and TRBJ2-5; TCRdb names TRBD1, which stays unverified in the absence of DNA. This CDR3 spans 15 amino acids. The CDR3 region is CASSLKQGWGETQYF.

This chain links TRBV12-3 or TRBV12-4 with TRBJ2-3; TCRdb indicates TRBD1, and absent DNA this call remains unverified. There are 15 residues in the CDR3. CDR3 protein: CASSWTGASVDTQYF.